This TCR beta chain was captured by sequencing in a study of T cell responses to AZD1222 COVID-19 vaccine. Germline trimming cut 5 bases from V and 3 bases from J; bases unmatched to any gene: 5. Germline CDR1 is SGHTS and CDR2 is YDEGEE. The CDR3 covers 14 residues. The repertoire was sequenced with immunoSEQ multiplex PCR; TCRdb's copy has only in-frame clones and lacks some. The sample lists 88,000 or so clones; approximately 91% were seen once. The material was peripheral blood, obtained 28 days after the second AZD1222 dose. V usage is TRBV5-8 and J usage is TRBJ2-1; TRBD2 matches at 7 bases. The sequence came from an adult who received the AZD1222 COVID-19 vaccine. CDR3 sequence (DNA): TGTGCCAGCAGACGGCTAGCGGTCTACAATGAGCAGTTCTTC. It translates to CASRRLAVYNEQFF.